Sequencing of this T cell receptor (beta chain) was carried out in a study of T cells after yellow fever vaccination. Trimming took 9 bases from V and 2 from J, leaving 13 bases between them. This CDR3 has 13 residues. The germline gives CDR1 LNHDA, CDR2 SQIVND (reference sequence). With respect to this clonotype: The antigen remains undetermined.

One entry per CDR3 protein, called by TCRdb with MiXCR from the 5' RACE reads. This sample yields approximately 330,000 distinct CDR3 sequences, of which around 12% are seen a single time; about 3% belongs to the top ten. The study, taken as a whole, reports: It was a small share of clonotypes that appeared in both CD4 and CD8 compartments. Subsequent booster samples again held most clones from primary vaccination (just under 98% CD4, 88% CD8).

V is TRBV19 and J is TRBJ2-5; D may be TRBD1 (5 bases). The clonotype comes from a man between 18 and 29 years old who received the YFV17D yellow fever vaccine. The sequenced sample was CD4+ T cells sorted from PBMCs, obtained 15 days after the yellow fever booster vaccination. The CDR3 DNA follows: TGTGCCAGCGGGCAGGGCTATCAAGAGACCCAGTACTTC. It specifies CASGQGYQETQYF.